The 17 T cell receptor beta chains below come from one sample, sequenced in a study of T cell repertoires in cytomegalovirus infection. These TCRs are of unknown antigen specificity. TCRdb fed the reads into MiXCR, producing one record per CDR3 protein. The sample has roughly 730,000 distinct CDR3 sequences, around 35% seen once. Sample: cultured PBMCs, taken from culture after CMV antigen stimulation. These receptors were collected from a human donor in good health (CMV status not recorded). Some clones in this sample may be carry-over from other donors' samples.

Turning to this clonotype: A read error may produce the germline difference seen at one junction end. V usage is TRBV7-2 and J usage is TRBJ2-6; D gene unclear. CDR3 length: 16 amino acids. CDR1 and CDR2 from the germline V gene are SGHTA and FQGNSA. The CDR3 reads CASSFTYFSGANVLTF. As DNA, the CDR3 is TGTGCTAGCAGCTTTACATACTTCTCTGGGGCCAACGTCCTGACTTTC.

V usage is TRBV18 and J usage is TRBJ2-5; D may correspond to TRBD1 or TRBD2 (6 bases each). This CDR3 contains 16 residues. Germline values: CDR1 KGHSH, CDR2 LQKENI. Deletions cut 0 bases from V and 5 bases from J, with 16 bases between. The CDR3 bases are TGTGCCAGCTCACCACCCCCCAGGGGAGGACTGGAGACCCAGTACTTC. Translated, it gives CASSPPPRGGLETQYF.

The V gene is TRBV20-1, the J gene TRBJ1-2; D uncertain. The CDR3 has 17 amino acids. V gave up 1 base and J gave up 0 bases, with 18 bases separating them. Germline V gene sequence: CDR1 DFQATT, CDR2 SNEGSKA (reference sequence). This chain's CDR3 is CSARVESLGGANYGYTF. CDR3 DNA sequence: TGCAGTGCTAGAGTGGAGAGTCTTGGCGGAGCTAACTATGGCTACACCTTC.

CDR3 region: CASSSGQVETQYF. CDR3 sequence (DNA): TGTGCCAGCAGCTCCGGACAGGTGGAGACCCAGTACTTC. V usage is TRBV7-2 and J usage is TRBJ2-5, with 7 bases matching TRBD1. The V segment lost 4 bases and the J segment 5 bases; nucleotides outside the gene matches: 4. This CDR3 has 13 amino acids. Germline V CDR1 and CDR2: SGHTA, FQGNSA.

This rearrangement joins TRBV4-1 to TRBJ2-7; TRBD2 matches at 11 bases. The junction had 6 bases not matched to a gene; V was cut back by 2 bases and J by 3 bases. The CDR3 extends over 16 amino acids. Looked up from germline, CDR1 is MGHRA and CDR2 is YSYEKL. The CDR3 loop is CASSQSGLAANYEQYF. The CDR3 DNA reads TGCGCCAGCAGCCAATCGGGACTAGCGGCCAACTACGAGCAGTACTTC.

The CDR3 sequence: CASSQGHGTGGMYSNQPQHF. The CDR3 DNA is TGTGCCAGCAGCCAAGGCCACGGGACAGGGGGAATGTATAGCAATCAGCCCCAGCATTTT. V gene TRBV4-2 combines with J gene TRBJ1-5; 11 positions agree with TRBD1. Germline CDR1 reads LGHNA; CDR2 reads YNFKEQ. The CDR3 runs 20 residues. Germline trimming cut 1 base from V and 0 bases from J; bases unmatched to any gene: 11.

In its sample, this clonotype was seen many times. The chain carries TRBV11-2 and TRBJ2-3; D not resolved. The length of the CDR3 is 13 residues. Germline values: CDR1 SGHAT, CDR2 FQNNGV. The ends were cut back, 4 bases at V and 4 bases at J, with 9 bases in the middle. CDR3: CASSSFGPDTQYF. DNA of the CDR3: TGTGCCAGCAGCTCCTTCGGTCCAGATACGCAGTATTTT.

This clonotype has just a few counts. The V call is TRBV7-9, the J call TRBJ1-1; D may be TRBD1 (6 bases). This CDR3 has 13 amino acids. Germline CDR1 is SEHNR and CDR2 is FQNEAQ (reference sequence). Trimming shortened V by 1 base and J by 11 bases, and 14 bases separated the two germline ends. The CDR3 spells CASSLEGAGAAFF. CDR3 in DNA: TGTGCCAGCAGCTTAGAAGGTGCAGGGGCGGCTTTCTTT.

The rearrangement uses TRBV25-1 and TRBJ1-2; D is perhaps TRBD1 (5 bases). CDR1 and CDR2 from the germline V gene are MGHDK and SYGVNS. The V end lost 4 bases, the J end lost 8 bases, and 29 bases lay between the germline ends. The CDR3 spans 18 residues. The CDR3 is CASSVPAWGGRLLRGYTF. The CDR3 region has the DNA TGTGCCAGCAGTGTTCCCGCTTGGGGCGGGCGACTCCTACGAGGCTACACCTTC.

The CDR3 DNA reads TGTGCCAGTAGCCCGGGACAGGGCTTCATGAACACTGAAGCTTTCTTT. This sequence encodes CASSPGQGFMNTEAFF. The chain is built from TRBV19 and TRBJ1-1, with TRBD1 matching over 9 bases. Trimming cost V 6 bases and J 0 bases; bases outside gene matches: 8. The CDR3 spans 16 residues. Germline V gene sequence: CDR1 LNHDA, CDR2 SQIVND (reference sequence). Together with reference TRBV19 and TRBJ1-1, the CDR3 gives the full variable domain: DGGITQSPKYLFRKEGQNVTLSCEQNLNHDAMYWYRQDPGQGLRLIYYSQIVNDFQKGDIAEGYSVSREKKESFPLTVTSAQKNPTAFYLCASSPGQGFMNTEAFFGQGTRLTVV.

The chain carries TRBV4-1 and TRBJ2-2; 8 bases line up with TRBD2. The V gene end was trimmed by 1 base and the J gene end by 7 bases; junction bases not matched to a gene: 8. The CDR3 covers 16 residues. Looked up from germline, CDR1 is MGHRA and CDR2 is YSYEKL. CDR3 sequence reads: CASSQVGGRLVGELFF. CDR3 coding DNA: TGCGCCAGCAGCCAAGTGGGCGGGAGGTTAGTCGGGGAGCTGTTTTTT.

DNA for the CDR3: TGTGCCAGCAACAACTTTAAGAGCTTTGGTGAGCAGTTCTTC. Residues: CASNNFKSFGEQFF. The chain carries TRBV7-2 and TRBJ2-1, with no clear D. V lost 7 bases, J lost 9 bases, and 19 bases lay in between. Per the germline V gene, CDR1 is SGHTA and CDR2 is FQGNSA. This CDR3 has 14 residues.

The rearrangement links TRBV6-1 to TRBJ1-3; 7 bases match TRBD1. With 6 bases clipped from V and 1 base from J, the junction kept 6 bases outside the gene matches. The CDR3 has 15 residues. Germline CDR1 and CDR2: MNHNS and SASEGT. The CDR3 region has the DNA TGTGCCAGCAGCGGGGACAGAAGATCTGGAAACACCATATATTTT. Translating it yields CASSGDRRSGNTIYF.

This clonotype appeared a few times. The chain recombines TRBV10-2 with TRBJ2-3; 9 bases match TRBD2. V shed 3 bases and J 3 bases; nucleotides not matched to a gene: 7. The CDR3 is made up of 16 amino acids. CDR1 is WSHSY, CDR2 SAAADI, per germline. CDR3 region: CASSDLAGVSTDTQYF. In nucleotides, the CDR3 is TGCGCCAGCAGTGATTTAGCGGGGGTGTCGACAGATACGCAGTATTTT.

This clonotype was observed many times. J is TRBJ1-1 and V is TRBV7-2; 10 nucleotides match TRBD1. This CDR3 contains 16 residues. Looked up from germline, CDR1 is SGHTA and CDR2 is FQGNSA. The V gene end was trimmed by 5 bases and the J gene end by 5 bases; junction bases not matched to a gene: 11. This CDR3 is CASSPRQGAGGTEAFF. The CDR3 nucleotides read TGTGCCAGCAGCCCACGACAGGGGGCCGGGGGGACTGAAGCTTTCTTT.

The chain is built from TRBV18 and TRBJ2-1, with TRBD1 identical over 7 bases. Germline lookup yields CDR1 KGHSH and CDR2 LQKENI. With V trimmed by 3 bases and J by 3 bases, 2 bases remained unmatched. The CDR3 length is 14 residues. The CDR3 bases are TGTGCCAGCTCACCGGGACAGCTCTACAATGAGCAGTTCTTC. The encoded protein is CASSPGQLYNEQFF.

The chain uses TRBV7-6 and TRBJ2-7; D uncertain. CDR1 and CDR2 (germline): SGHVS, FNYEAQ. With 4 bases removed from V and 2 bases from J, the gap between germline ends came to 15 bases. The CDR3 loop spans 15 amino acids. DNA for the CDR3: TGTGCCAGCAGCTCCGGCTCGAGTGCTACCTACGAGCAGTACTTC. Translating gives CASSSGSSATYEQYF.